Each of the 6 T cell receptor beta chains below was sequenced from the same sample in a study of neurological immune-mediated disorders. TCRdb passed the 5' RACE reads through MiXCR, listing each CDR3 protein once. The sample lists around 80,000 distinct CDR3 sequences; about a tenth were seen once. Sequencing input: PBMCs. These receptors were obtained from a man aged 40-50 years in good health.

This clonotype has a count of ten or more. The J gene is TRBJ1-6, the V gene TRBV7-9; the D gene is possibly TRBD1 (6 bases). Germline V gene data show CDR1 as SEHNR and CDR2 as FQNEAQ (reference sequence). CDR3 length: 15 amino acids. With 5 bases removed from V and 6 bases from J, the gap between germline ends came to 14 bases. CDR3 amino acids: CASSGGGATNSPLHF. As DNA, the CDR3 is TGTGCCAGCAGCGGGGGGGGGGCCACTAATTCACCCCTCCACTTT.

This clonotype was seen many times. The gene calls are TRBV5-1 and TRBJ2-3; tentative D call: TRBD1 (5 bases). Trimming took 4 bases from V and 3 from J, leaving 18 bases between them. Germline V gene sequence: CDR1 SGHRS, CDR2 YFSETQ. The CDR3 sequence is 16 residues long. CDR3 in amino acids: CASSPGPGRVTDTQYF. The DNA for the CDR3 is TGCGCCAGCAGCCCCGGACCAGGGCGTGTAACAGATACGCAGTATTTT.

This clonotype came up many times. The CDR3 loop is CASSSLAGGSSYNEQFF. The CDR3 DNA sequence: TGTGCCAGCAGCTCCCTAGCGGGGGGGAGCTCCTACAATGAGCAGTTCTTC. V usage is TRBV7-2 and J usage is TRBJ2-1; 12 nucleotides agree with TRBD2. This CDR3 spans 17 amino acids. Germline CDR1 and CDR2: SGHTA and FQGNSA. The junction had 4 bases not matched to a gene; V was cut back by 4 bases and J by 0 bases.

This clonotype was recorded at least ten times. The chain employs TRBV29-1 and TRBJ2-7; maybe TRBD1 (5 bases). Germline-derived CDR1 and CDR2 are SQVTM and ANQGSEA. This CDR3 region has 11 residues. V shed 5 bases and J shed 7 bases, with 12 bases lying between them. The CDR3 DNA sequence: TGCAGCGTTCAAGGGGCGTGGGAGCAGTACTTC. Residues: CSVQGAWEQYF.

The genes are TRBV4-2 and TRBJ2-6; possibly TRBD2 for D (6 bases). The V gene's germline CDR1 is LGHNA and CDR2 YNFKEQ. Trimming removed 2 bases at V and 1 base at J, with 15 bases between. This CDR3 is built from 18 residues. CDR3 region: CASSQNLRGPSGANVLTF. The CDR3 nucleotides are TGTGCCAGCAGCCAAAATCTGCGGGGACCTTCTGGGGCCAACGTCCTGACTTTC.

The chain uses TRBV12-2 and TRBJ1-4. TRBV12-2 is noted as a pseudogene. This CDR3 has 17 residues. The CDR3 nucleotides read TGTGCAAGTCGCTTAGCCCCTCGGCCGCCTAGGAGTGAAAAACTGTTTTTT. Translated, it gives CASRLAPRPPRSEKLFF.